This passage covers 21 T cell receptor beta chains from one sample sequenced in a study of read filtering for tumor transcriptome and immune sequencing. The library was built from 400 ng RNA with molecular barcoded adaptors for alpha/delta and beta/gamma chains. Each CDR3 protein is one row after TCRdb ran MiXCR on the reads. The sample shows 40,000 to 55,000 distinct CDR3 sequences, roughly 19% of them seen only once. Sequenced: a population of CD138-negative cells sorted from bone marrow. These receptors were collected from a donor aged 40 or older with multiple myeloma.

This clonotype was recorded once. The junction and the germline gene differ at one end; a read error may be behind it. The V and J genes are TRBV5-1 and TRBJ2-5; D is perhaps TRBD1 (6 bases). This CDR3 comprises 13 residues. Per germline, CDR1 SGHRS and CDR2 YFSETQ. In DNA form, the CDR3 reads TGCGCCGGCAGCTTGACTGGGGGCGAGACCCAGTACTTC. Translating gives CAGSLTGGETQYF.

As for this clonotype: This probably arose from a read error, given a far larger clone one base away. This rearrangement joins TRBV7-2 to TRBJ2-3; D might be TRBD1 or TRBD2, each matching 5 bases. The CDR3 contains 14 residues. V lost 7 bases to trimming and J lost 2 bases, with 13 bases between them. Germline assignment: CDR1 SGHTA and CDR2 FQGNSA. DNA of the CDR3: TGTGCCAGCATCTCGGGACCATACACAGATACGCAGTATTTT. Encoded protein: CASISGPYTDTQYF.

In this sample, this clonotype turned up many times. Written as DNA, the CDR3 is TGTGCCAGCAGCCAAGAGACCCAGTACTTC. Its translation is CASSQETQYF. The chain joins TRBV27 to TRBJ2-5, with no clear D. This CDR3 contains 10 residues. The V and J ends lost 6 bases and 1 base respectively, with 0 bases between them. The germline CDR1 and CDR2 sequences are MNHEY and SMNVEV (reference sequence).

A note on this clonotype: Being one base from a much bigger clone, this may be a read error. The conserved phenylalanine or tryptophan normally closing the CDR3 is absent here, so this likely arose from a read error. The chain carries TRBV7-8 and TRBJ1-1; D not resolved. The V end lost 11 bases, the J end lost 6 bases, and 13 bases lay between the germline ends. Germline assignment: CDR1 SGHVS and CDR2 FQNEAQ. This CDR3 has 11 residues. The CDR3 DNA reads as TGTGCCTCCGGTGGGCGCTCTGAAGCTTTCCTT. Its protein is CASGGRSEAFL.

There are many counts of this clonotype. This sequence joins TRBV7-2 and TRBJ2-3, with D possibly matching TRBD2 (6 bases). This CDR3 region has 15 residues. Trimming removed 1 base from V and 5 bases from J, with 13 bases in between. In germline, CDR1 is SGHTA, CDR2 FQGNSA. In DNA, the CDR3 is TGTGCCAGCAGCTTAGATCCTAGCGCGGTAGATACGCAGTATTTT. As protein: CASSLDPSAVDTQYF.

Sample share makes this clonotype medium-sized. This chain uses TRBV20-1 with TRBJ1-1; 7 bases match TRBD1. The CDR3 is 15 amino acids. Germline loops: CDR1 DFQATT, CDR2 SNEGSKA (reference sequence). Trimming removed 0 bases from V and 0 bases from J; junction bases left unmatched: 4. The CDR3 DNA sequence: TGCAGTGCTAGAGAGACAGGGCTGATGAACACTGAAGCTTTCTTT. This sequence encodes CSARETGLMNTEAFF.

This clonotype has ten or more counts. The CDR3 DNA sequence: TGCAGTGCTAGAAAGGACAGGGGCGGAACAGATACGCAGTATTTT. It translates to CSARKDRGGTDTQYF. The V and J genes are TRBV20-1 and TRBJ2-3; TRBD1 agrees at 9 bases. Germline V lookup: CDR1 DFQATT, CDR2 SNEGSKA (reference sequence). The CDR3 length is 15 residues. V gave up 2 bases and J gave up 3 bases; unmatched junction bases: 6.

This clonotype has a count of ten or more. The gene calls are TRBV7-9 and TRBJ2-3; D possibly corresponds to TRBD1 (5 bases). Germline assignment: CDR1 SEHNR and CDR2 FQNEAQ (reference sequence). The CDR3 has 16 residues. Trimming cost V 5 bases and J 11 bases, with 26 bases left between them. This CDR3 is CASSTPGPPRHDVQYF. The CDR3 bases are TGTGCCAGCAGCACCCCAGGGCCCCCTCGGCACGATGTGCAGTATTTT.

This clonotype was picked up many times. This sequence joins TRBV29-1 and TRBJ2-1; maybe TRBD2 (5 bases). Germline V gives CDR1 SQVTM, CDR2 ANQGSEA. V lost 7 bases and J lost 4, with 17 bases in between. CDR3 length: 14 residues. For the CDR3, the DNA is TGCAGCGCGGCCCCCTCAGGACTTTACAATGAGCAGTTCTTC. The encoded protein is CSAAPSGLYNEQFF.

About this clonotype: Lacking the conserved final phenylalanine or tryptophan, this CDR3 likely reflects a read error. The gene calls are TRBV9 and TRBJ1-1; D gene ambiguous. The CDR3 is made up of 16 amino acids. Germline CDR1 and CDR2: SGDLS and YYNGEE. CDR3 DNA: TGTGCTAGCAGCGTAGCTGAGGAATGGGTAAAAGATGAAGCTTTCATT. It codes for CASSVAEEWVKDEAFI.

In this sample, this clonotype turned up many times. The chain has TRBV7-3 and TRBJ2-6; possibly TRBD1 or TRBD2 for D (6 bases each). The CDR3 contains 18 residues. Looked up from germline, CDR1 is SGHTA and CDR2 is FQGTGA. V lost 4 bases and J lost 0, with 16 bases in between. The CDR3 protein is CASSWRGPGASGANVLTF. The CDR3 nucleotides are TGTGCCAGCAGCTGGCGGGGCCCAGGGGCCTCTGGGGCCAACGTCCTGACTTTC.

In its sample, this clonotype was seen many times. V gene TRBV3-1 combines with J gene TRBJ2-7, with 13 bases aligning to TRBD2. CDR1 and CDR2 from the germline V gene are LGHDT and YNNKEL (reference sequence). There are 16 residues in the CDR3. After removal of 0 bases from V and 6 bases from J, the junction contained 5 bases not matched to a gene. The CDR3 sequence: CASSQEGLAGTPEQYF. CDR3 DNA sequence: TGTGCCAGCAGCCAAGAGGGACTAGCGGGAACCCCCGAGCAGTACTTC.

In this sample, this clonotype turned up many times. In DNA, the CDR3 is TGTGCCAGCAGCGAGATAGAAACGTATCGCTACACCTTC. It is translated as CASSEIETYRYTF. This chain uses TRBV21-1 with TRBJ1-2. TRBV21-1 is recorded as a pseudogene. The CDR3 has 13 amino acids.

This clonotype was seen at least ten times. J is TRBJ2-3 and V is TRBV24-1, with D unresolved. CDR3 size: 13 residues. The germline CDR1 and CDR2 sequences are KGHDR and SFDVKD. The germline V and J ends were trimmed by 1 base and 6 bases, with 7 bases remaining between them. The CDR3 DNA reads TGTGCCACCAGTGATTTCGGACGCGATACGCAGTATTTT. Its translation: CATSDFGRDTQYF.

This clonotype was seen ten or more times. The chain is built from TRBV7-2 and TRBJ2-5; D is perhaps TRBD2 (5 bases). In germline, CDR1 is SGHTA, CDR2 FQGNSA. The CDR3 is 13 residues long. V lost 5 bases and J 5 bases, leaving 12 bases between the germline ends. The CDR3 coding sequence is TGTGCCAGCAGCCGAGGGAGTGGTGAGACCCAGTACTTC. Its translation: CASSRGSGETQYF.

Remarks on this clonotype: With a much larger clone just one base away, this may be a read error. The CDR3 nucleotides read TGTGCCAGTAGTATTGGGAGACACCTAAGGGGAGATGAAAAACTGTTTTTT. Its protein is CASSIGRHLRGDEKLFF. The genes are TRBV19 and TRBJ1-4, with a weak D call TRBD1 (5 bases). Germline values: CDR1 LNHDA, CDR2 SQIVND (reference sequence). The ends were cut back, 3 bases at V and 6 bases at J, with 20 bases in the middle. The CDR3 has 17 residues.

Many counts were recorded for this clonotype. The chain has TRBV28 and TRBJ2-7, with D maybe TRBD1 (6 bases). Germline V CDR1 and CDR2: MDHEN, SYDVKM. V was pared by 3 bases and J by 0 bases, with 15 bases between. The length of the CDR3 is 16 residues. The CDR3 DNA reads as TGTGCCAGCAGTTTTCCCCTAATGGACAGCTCCTACGAGCAGTACTTC. Translating gives CASSFPLMDSSYEQYF. The full variable domain, rest sourced from reference TRBV28 and TRBJ2-7, is DVKVTQSSRYLVKRTGEKVFLECVQDMDHENMFWYRQDPGLGLRLIYFSYDVKMKEKGDIPEGYSVSREKKERFSLILESASTNQTSMYLCASSFPLMDSSYEQYFGPGTRLTVT.

This clonotype showed up just once. This may arise from a read error, as a much more abundant clone is one base away. This chain joins TRBV7-9 and TRBJ1-4; no definite D call. The CDR3 sequence is 19 residues long. Germline V gives CDR1 SEHNR, CDR2 FQNEAQ (reference sequence). The V gene lost 1 base and the J gene lost 0 bases, with 18 bases spanning the gap. The CDR3 reads CASSLEELRTVATNEKLFF. CDR3 nucleotides: TGTGCCAGCAGCTTAGAGGAATTGCGGACCGTTGCAACTAATGAAAAACTGTTTTTT.

This clonotype occurred many times. The chain combines TRBV11-2 with TRBJ2-1; the D is unclear. The CDR3 loop spans 15 amino acids. V shed 5 bases and J shed 5 bases, with 16 bases lying between them. Germline values: CDR1 SGHAT, CDR2 FQNNGV. CDR3 residues: CASSKSRTTNNEQFF. The CDR3 coding sequence is TGTGCCAGCAGCAAATCCAGGACGACCAACAATGAGCAGTTCTTC.

This clonotype was counted ten times or more. The rearrangement joins TRBV21-1 to TRBJ1-1; the table's TRBD1 call for D was not verified on the DNA. TRBV21-1 is given as a pseudogene. The CDR3 spans 15 residues. CDR3 in amino acids: CASSKGGRLNTEAFF. CDR3 sequence (DNA): TGTGCCAGCAGCAAAGGGGGGCGATTGAACACTGAAGCTTTCTTT.

This clonotype was detected ten times or more. The J gene is TRBJ1-5, the V gene TRBV9; no definite D call. CDR3 length equals 12 residues. Looked up from germline, CDR1 is SGDLS and CDR2 is YYNGEE. V was pared by 0 bases and J by 5 bases, with 3 bases between. CDR3 coding DNA: TGTGCCAGCAGCGTAGGGGATCAGCCCCAGCATTTT. Its protein product is CASSVGDQPQHF.